This T cell receptor (beta chain) stems from a study of blood T cell repertoires in COVID-19. Some clones are missing from TCRdb's copy, which holds only in-frame ones; the method was immunoSEQ multiplex PCR. The sample has some 60,000 clones; roughly 90% are singletons. CDR1 and CDR2 (germline): LGHDT, YNNKEL (reference sequence). This CDR3 has 15 amino acids. The V gene end was trimmed by 3 bases and the J gene end by 4 bases; junction bases not matched to a gene: 3. The origin of this receptor is a human donor in a cohort sampled during active COVID-19. Material: peripheral blood. The chain combines TRBV3-1 (or the pseudogene TRBV3-2) with TRBJ2-2; 9 bases line up with TRBD1. The DNA of the CDR3 is TGTGCCAGCAGCCACCGGGACAGGGCCACCGGGGAGCTGTTTTTT. It codes for CASSHRDRATGELFF.